Presented here are 27 T cell receptor beta chains from one specimen sequenced in a study of early T cells in non-severe SARS-CoV-2 infection. TCRdb analysed the 5' RACE reads with MiXCR anew, one entry per CDR3 protein. The sample lists roughly 64,000 distinct CDR3 sequences, under 15% occurring once. Material: whole blood. The receptors here all came from an adult who was a healthcare worker with PCR-confirmed SARS-CoV-2 infection or an uninfected control (not recorded which).

This clonotype was seen repeatedly, ten times or more. This rearrangement joins TRBV7-9 to TRBJ1-2; possible D gene TRBD1, 6 bases. The germline gives CDR1 SEHNR, CDR2 FQNEAQ (reference sequence). There are 14 residues in the CDR3. The V and J ends lost 3 bases and 4 bases respectively, with 12 bases between them. The CDR3 DNA reads TGTGCCAGCAGCTTTCTGTCCAGGGGCTATGGCTACACCTTC. Encoded protein: CASSFLSRGYGYTF.

This clonotype appeared many times. The V and J genes are TRBV12-3 or TRBV12-4 and TRBJ1-3, with a weak D call TRBD1 (5 bases). Trimming took 6 bases from V and 0 from J, leaving 9 bases between them. The CDR3 extends over 14 amino acids. The CDR3 here is CASRRQNSGNTIYF. In DNA form, the CDR3 reads TGTGCCAGCAGAAGACAGAACTCTGGAAACACCATATATTTT.

This clonotype was counted at least ten times. This chain connects TRBV4-3 to TRBJ2-1; D tentatively fits TRBD1 or TRBD2 (5 bases each). Germline V gives CDR1 LGHNA, CDR2 YSLEER. The CDR3 consists of 14 residues. Trimming shortened V by 0 bases and J by 2 bases, and 5 bases separated the two germline ends. CDR3 bases: TGCGCCAGCAGCCAAGAGGGACCCTACAATGAGCAGTTCTTC. It yields the protein CASSQEGPYNEQFF.

This clonotype was found a few times. V usage is TRBV20-1 and J usage is TRBJ2-3, with TRBD1 matching over 9 bases. The CDR3 runs to 15 residues. V lost 2 bases to trimming and J lost 2 bases; unmatched junction nucleotides: 5. The V gene's germline CDR1 is DFQATT and CDR2 SNEGSKA (reference sequence). Here the CDR3 DNA reads TGCAGTGCTAGACTCCGGGACAGGGTCACAGATACGCAGTATTTT. It specifies CSARLRDRVTDTQYF.

The chain is built from TRBV7-2 and TRBJ1-2; the match to TRBD1 covers 8 bases. The V and J ends lost 1 base and 6 bases, in that order; junction bases with no gene match: 1. CDR1 is SGHTA and CDR2 is FQGNSA in the germline V gene. This CDR3 spans 13 amino acids. CDR3 DNA sequence: TGTGCCAGCAGCTTAGACAGGGGGAATGGCTACACCTTC. Translation gives CASSLDRGNGYTF.

This clonotype came up many times. CDR3 region: CSARDRENQPQHF. The CDR3 DNA sequence: TGCAGTGCCCGGGACAGGGAGAATCAGCCCCAGCATTTT. The chain combines TRBV29-1 with TRBJ1-5, with 9 bases identical to TRBD1. This CDR3 spans 13 amino acids. Per germline, CDR1 SQVTM and CDR2 ANQGSEA.

The table lists this clonotype with a few counts. The genes are TRBV6-5 and TRBJ1-1, with TRBD1 matching 7 bases. Trimming took 4 bases from V and 10 from J; bases not matched to a gene: 3. The CDR3 is 11 amino acids. Germline loops: CDR1 MNHEY, CDR2 SVGAGI. CDR3 nucleotide sequence: TGTGCCAGCAGTTTGACAGGGAGAGCTTTCTTT. It encodes CASSLTGRAFF.

Comment on this clonotype: One end of the junction varies from germline; a read error may be responsible. The chain joins TRBV29-1 to TRBJ2-7, with 7 bases aligning to TRBD1. Germline V lookup: CDR1 SQVTM, CDR2 ANQGSEA. The CDR3 sequence is 12 residues long. CDR3 nucleotides: TGCAGCGTGTTGACAGGGTCCTACGATCAGTACTTC. This sequence encodes CSVLTGSYDQYF.

The rearrangement joins TRBV11-3 to TRBJ2-7; 8 nucleotides align to TRBD1. Trimming cost V 5 bases and J 5 bases; bases outside gene matches: 2. Germline CDR1 reads SGHNT; CDR2 reads YENEEA. The CDR3 spans 12 residues. As DNA, the CDR3 is TGTGCCAGCAGCCGGACAGGGAACGAGCAGTACTTC. It translates to CASSRTGNEQYF.

This clonotype has a count of ten or more. The chain uses TRBV6-4 and TRBJ2-3; the match to TRBD1 covers 10 bases. Germline V gives CDR1 MRHNA, CDR2 SNTAGT. The CDR3 loop spans 15 amino acids. V lost 4 bases to trimming and J lost 5 bases; unmatched junction nucleotides: 6. The chain's CDR3 is CASSAKTGGGDTQYF. In DNA form, the CDR3 reads TGTGCCAGCAGTGCAAAGACAGGGGGCGGAGATACGCAGTATTTT.

This clonotype was counted between two and nine times. The V and J genes are TRBV6-1 and TRBJ2-7, with D maybe TRBD2 (5 bases). Per germline, CDR1 MNHNS and CDR2 SASEGT. The CDR3 has 12 residues. V dropped 10 bases and J dropped 2 bases, with 12 bases sitting between them. CDR3 residues: CATQEVAYEQYF. CDR3 DNA sequence: TGTGCCACCCAGGAGGTGGCCTACGAGCAGTACTTC.

This clonotype was seen many times. The chain is built from TRBV27 and TRBJ1-3; D is undetermined. V was clipped by 3 bases and J by 4 bases, with 10 bases between them. Germline V CDR1 and CDR2: MNHEY, SMNVEV (reference sequence). The CDR3 consists of 14 residues. As DNA, the CDR3 is TGTGCCAGCAGTTTTTCTCCGACCGGAAACACCATATATTTT. Translated: CASSFSPTGNTIYF.

The chain combines TRBV11-2 with TRBJ1-4; no clear D. Trimming took 5 bases from V and 8 from J, leaving 9 bases between them. CDR3 length: 12 residues. Per germline, CDR1 SGHAT and CDR2 FQNNGV. The CDR3 protein is CASSRIGEKLFF. CDR3 nucleotide sequence: TGTGCCAGCAGCCGTATTGGCGAAAAACTGTTTTTT.

The V gene is TRBV7-2, the J gene TRBJ2-3; D remains unclear. Trimming left V 3 bases short and J 2 bases short, with 6 bases between. Germline V gene sequence: CDR1 SGHTA, CDR2 FQGNSA. The CDR3 contains 13 residues. DNA of the CDR3: TGTGCCAGCAGCTTTCTCGCCACAGATACGCAGTATTTT. Protein product: CASSFLATDTQYF.

The chain has TRBV12-3 or TRBV12-4 and TRBJ2-3, with 9 bases fitting TRBD2. V lost 9 bases to trimming and J lost 4 bases; unmatched junction nucleotides: 5. This CDR3 has 13 residues. The CDR3 DNA reads TGTGCCAGTGGAGCGGGGGGCCCAGATACGCAGTATTTT. Its translation: CASGAGGPDTQYF.

This rearrangement joins TRBV27 to TRBJ1-6, with 9 bases identical to TRBD1. The V gene end was trimmed by 6 bases and the J gene end by 10 bases; junction bases not matched to a gene: 13. Germline V gene data show CDR1 as MNHEY and CDR2 as SMNVEV (reference sequence). The CDR3 extends over 16 amino acids. In DNA, the CDR3 is TGTGCCAGCAGCCCTCATCCGGGACAGGGAGGATCACCCCTCCACTTT. This sequence encodes CASSPHPGQGGSPLHF.

This clonotype has at least ten counts. V is TRBV19 and J is TRBJ2-3; TRBD1 aligns across 11 bases. Germline trimming cut 5 bases from V and 4 bases from J; bases unmatched to any gene: 8. Per the germline V gene, CDR1 is LNHDA and CDR2 is SQIVND (reference sequence). This CDR3 comprises 16 residues. CDR3: CASSLWPGQGADTQYF. As DNA, the CDR3 is TGTGCCAGTAGTCTTTGGCCGGGACAGGGGGCAGATACGCAGTATTTT.

This clonotype was recorded many times. The chain joins TRBV11-2 to TRBJ2-2, with D unclear. Trimming pared 4 bases from V and 1 base from J, leaving 19 bases between. This CDR3 is 18 amino acids long. Germline values: CDR1 SGHAT, CDR2 FQNNGV. DNA for the CDR3: TGTGCCAGCAGCTCCCACCCCGGGTGGAAGTGGAACACCGGGGAGCTGTTTTTT. Translating it yields CASSSHPGWKWNTGELFF.

The rearrangement uses TRBV12-3 or TRBV12-4 and TRBJ2-1, with 8 bases lining up with TRBD2. V was clipped by 6 bases and J by 2 bases; unmatched bases: 9. CDR3 length: 16 residues. This chain's CDR3 is CASSPSAGGPYNEQFF. The CDR3, as DNA: TGTGCCAGCAGCCCCTCGGCGGGGGGCCCCTACAATGAGCAGTTCTTC.

This clonotype was observed at least ten times. J is TRBJ1-3 and V is TRBV19; D gene uncertain. Deletions cut 7 bases from V and 0 bases from J, with 10 bases between. Germline CDR1 reads LNHDA; CDR2 reads SQIVND (reference sequence). The CDR3 contains 14 residues. CDR3 sequence reads: CASTPVFSGNTIYF. The CDR3 nucleotides are TGTGCCAGTACCCCGGTATTCTCTGGAAACACCATATATTTT. Together with reference TRBV19 and TRBJ1-3, the CDR3 gives the full variable domain: DGGITQSPKYLFRKEGQNVTLSCEQNLNHDAMYWYRQDPGQGLRLIYYSQIVNDFQKGDIAEGYSVSREKKESFPLTVTSAQKNPTAFYLCASTPVFSGNTIYFGEGSWLTVV.

This rearrangement joins TRBV3-1 to TRBJ2-3, with 10 bases fitting TRBD2. Germline CDR1 LGHDT, CDR2 YNNKEL (reference sequence). The J segment lost 4 bases and the V segment lost 3 bases, leaving 4 bases of the junction unmatched. The CDR3 loop spans 15 amino acids. The CDR3 coding sequence is TGTGCCAGCAGCCATGCTAGCGGGGGCCCAGATACGCAGTATTTT. Its translation is CASSHASGGPDTQYF.

The chain has TRBV6-5 and TRBJ2-1, with 8 bases matching TRBD2. This CDR3 has 18 residues. The V gene's germline CDR1 is MNHEY and CDR2 SVGAGI. Trimming took 5 bases from V and 2 from J; bases not matched to a gene: 14. CDR3 in DNA: TGTGCCAGCAGTACCCCCACTGGCGGGGGGCAAACCTACAATGAGCAGTTCTTC. This encodes CASSTPTGGGQTYNEQFF.

The rearrangement joins TRBV2 to TRBJ2-3, with 15 bases that match TRBD2. The CDR3 is 19 amino acids. Germline V gives CDR1 SNHLY, CDR2 FYNNEI. V lost 6 bases, J lost 1 base, and 11 bases stayed unmatched. CDR3 in DNA: TGTGCCAGCAGCCCAGGACTAGCGGGGGGGACTCCCGGCACAGATACGCAGTATTTT. Translation gives CASSPGLAGGTPGTDTQYF.

The table lists this clonotype with a few counts. The chain joins TRBV5-1 to TRBJ2-4, with D uncertain. The CDR3 loop spans 14 amino acids. CDR1 and CDR2 (germline): SGHRS, YFSETQ. Trimming removed 0 bases from V and 5 bases from J, with 9 bases in between. CDR3 amino acids: CASSLVGRENIQYF. CDR3 DNA sequence: TGCGCCAGCAGCTTGGTGGGTAGAGAAAACATTCAGTACTTC.

This clonotype was observed many times. The rearrangement links TRBV14 to TRBJ1-1; D is uncertain. This CDR3 has 13 residues. Germline values: CDR1 SGHDN, CDR2 FVKESK. V lost 4 bases, J lost 1 base, and 7 bases lay in between. The CDR3 reads CASSPEWNTEAFF. As DNA, the CDR3 is TGTGCCAGCAGCCCTGAATGGAACACTGAAGCTTTCTTT.

Only a few counts were recorded for this clonotype. The chain carries TRBV24-1 and TRBJ1-4, with D unresolved. Deletions cut 0 bases from V and 5 bases from J, with 9 bases between. This CDR3 contains 15 residues. The V gene's germline CDR1 is KGHDR and CDR2 SFDVKD. The CDR3 protein is CATSDLSLINEKLFF. The CDR3 DNA reads as TGTGCCACCAGTGATTTGTCCCTGATAAATGAAAAACTGTTTTTT.

In its sample, this clonotype was seen many times. V and J are TRBV5-1 and TRBJ2-5; D call uncertain. Germline V gives CDR1 SGHRS, CDR2 YFSETQ. CDR3 length: 12 residues. Trimming stripped 3 bases from V and 5 bases from J, with 8 bases between. This chain's CDR3 is CASSYTRETQYF. DNA of the CDR3: TGCGCCAGCAGCTATACAAGGGAGACCCAGTACTTC.